The 13 T cell receptor beta chains below all came from one sample that was sequenced in a study of cytomegalovirus exposure and HLA in healthy donors. Sequenced by immunoSEQ multiplex PCR; TCRdb stores in-frame clones only, minus some. The table has around 95,000 clones, 85% seen once. Specimen: PBMCs. The receptors were gathered from a man younger than 30 in good health and CMV-seropositive.

The chain employs TRBV29-1 and TRBJ2-5; the D is unclear. The CDR3 has 12 residues. Germline values: CDR1 SQVTM, CDR2 ANQGSEA. V was clipped by 2 bases and J by 4 bases, with 8 bases between them. For the CDR3, the DNA is TGCAGCGTTGAAATACAGCCAGAGACCCAGTACTTC. Amino acids: CSVEIQPETQYF. The full variable domain, in which reference TRBV29-1 and TRBJ2-5 provide the parts outside the CDR3, is SAVISQKPSRDICQRGTSLTIQCQVDSQVTMMFWYRQQPGQSLTLIATANQGSEATYESGFVIDKFPISRPNLTFSTLTVSNMSPEDSSIYLCSVEIQPETQYFGPGTRLLVL.

This clone appeared a few times. The V and J genes are TRBV7-6 and TRBJ2-3; D is possibly TRBD2 (6 bases). Germline values: CDR1 SGHVS, CDR2 FNYEAQ. V gave up 0 bases and J gave up 4 bases, with 14 bases separating them. The CDR3 sequence is 16 residues long. The CDR3 spells CASSLAAGREPDTQYF. As DNA, the CDR3 is TGTGCCAGCAGCTTAGCGGCAGGCCGGGAGCCAGATACGCAGTATTTT.

The rearrangement uses TRBV7-2 and TRBJ2-3; the match to TRBD2 covers 10 bases. Germline V gives CDR1 SGHTA, CDR2 FQGNSA. There are 16 residues in the CDR3. The junction had 6 bases not matched to a gene; V was cut back by 6 bases and J by 0 bases. CDR3 sequence reads: CASSRGTSVSTDTQYF. CDR3 coding DNA: TGTGCCAGCAGTCGGGGGACTAGCGTGAGCACAGATACGCAGTATTTT.

This chain uses TRBV11-1 with TRBJ2-1; 7 bases agree with TRBD2. V trimming: 2 bases; J trimming: 9 bases; junction bases outside the gene matches: 13. The CDR3 spans 16 residues. Germline V CDR1 and CDR2: SGHAT, FQDESV (reference sequence). The CDR3 reads CASSLMGDYGGVEQFF. The CDR3 coding sequence is TGTGCCAGCAGCTTAATGGGGGACTATGGTGGGGTTGAGCAGTTCTTC.

This chain joins TRBV7-6 and TRBJ2-7, with no clear D. Germline CDR1 and CDR2: SGHVS and FNYEAQ. This CDR3 is built from 15 residues. The ends were cut back, 0 bases at V and 3 bases at J, with 12 bases in the middle. This CDR3 reads CASSLAADLGYEQYF. As DNA, the CDR3 is TGTGCCAGCAGCTTAGCGGCCGACTTAGGCTACGAGCAGTACTTC.

The chain uses TRBV27 and TRBJ2-1; 9 nucleotides agree with TRBD2. Germline V gene lookup returns CDR1 MNHEY and CDR2 SMNVEV (reference sequence). This CDR3 contains 14 residues. Germline trimming cut 6 bases from V and 4 bases from J; bases unmatched to any gene: 4. The DNA of the CDR3 is TGTGCCAGCAGCCTTAGCGGGAGATACAATGAGCAGTTCTTC. Residues: CASSLSGRYNEQFF.

This clone appeared a few times. This sample includes further DNA sequences coding for the same CDR3. The chain is built from TRBV28 and TRBJ2-2; D is perhaps TRBD1 (6 bases). This CDR3 is 13 amino acids long. The germline V gene has CDR1 MDHEN and CDR2 SYDVKM. Between the trimmed V and J ends, which lost 3 bases and 4 bases, there was a span of 6 bases. The DNA for the CDR3 is TGTGCCAGCAGTTTCAGGGGCACCGGGGAGCTGTTTTTT. Translation gives CASSFRGTGELFF.

This chain joins TRBV10-2 and TRBJ2-1; D perhaps matches TRBD2 (7 bases). CDR1 and CDR2 from the germline V gene are WSHSY and SAAADI. V was trimmed by 6 bases and J by 2 bases, leaving 17 bases between them. CDR3 length equals 16 residues. The CDR3 loop reads CASRAGADYPYNEQFF. CDR3 DNA sequence: TGCGCCAGCAGGGCGGGGGCGGACTACCCCTACAATGAGCAGTTCTTC.

The chain joins TRBV5-8 to TRBJ2-5, with a tentative D call TRBD1 (6 bases). V was pared by 1 base and J by 0 bases, with 10 bases between. The germline CDR1 and CDR2 sequences are SGHTS and YDEGEE. This CDR3 comprises 15 residues. CDR3 DNA sequence: TGTGCCAGCAGCTTGACAGGGTCTAACCAAGAGACCCAGTACTTC. It encodes CASSLTGSNQETQYF.

The chain combines TRBV11-2 with TRBJ2-7; TRBD2 aligns across 11 bases. V shed 2 bases and J 4 bases; nucleotides not matched to a gene: 1. This CDR3 region has 14 residues. CDR1 is SGHAT, CDR2 FQNNGV, per germline. Here the CDR3 DNA reads TGTGCCAGCAGCTTATTAGCGGGAGGGTACGAGCAGTACTTC. Protein sequence: CASSLLAGGYEQYF.

The CDR3 DNA is TGCGCCAGCAGCGGGACCGGGACTAGCGGTTACAATGAGCAGTTCTTC. Translation gives CASSGTGTSGYNEQFF. The chain employs TRBV4-1 and TRBJ2-1; 11 bases map to TRBD2. Germline V gene lookup returns CDR1 MGHRA and CDR2 YSYEKL. The CDR3 is 16 residues long. V shed 5 bases and J 4 bases; nucleotides not matched to a gene: 7.

The rearrangement links TRBV1 to TRBJ2-1; the table's D call of TRBD2 was not tested on the DNA. TRBV1 is shown as a pseudogene. The CDR3 spans 17 residues. As DNA, the CDR3 is TGCACCAGCAGCCAAGATTGCGGGACTAGCGATTACAATGAGCAGTTCTTC. It yields the protein CTSSQDCGTSDYNEQFF.

This chain uses TRBV2 with TRBJ2-5, with D tentatively TRBD1 (5 bases). V dropped 10 bases and J dropped 2 bases, with 14 bases sitting between them. CDR1 is SNHLY, CDR2 FYNNEI, per germline. This CDR3 is built from 13 residues. In DNA, the CDR3 is TGTGCCAACCCTCAGGGATCTCAAGAGACCCAGTACTTC. This gives the protein CANPQGSQETQYF.